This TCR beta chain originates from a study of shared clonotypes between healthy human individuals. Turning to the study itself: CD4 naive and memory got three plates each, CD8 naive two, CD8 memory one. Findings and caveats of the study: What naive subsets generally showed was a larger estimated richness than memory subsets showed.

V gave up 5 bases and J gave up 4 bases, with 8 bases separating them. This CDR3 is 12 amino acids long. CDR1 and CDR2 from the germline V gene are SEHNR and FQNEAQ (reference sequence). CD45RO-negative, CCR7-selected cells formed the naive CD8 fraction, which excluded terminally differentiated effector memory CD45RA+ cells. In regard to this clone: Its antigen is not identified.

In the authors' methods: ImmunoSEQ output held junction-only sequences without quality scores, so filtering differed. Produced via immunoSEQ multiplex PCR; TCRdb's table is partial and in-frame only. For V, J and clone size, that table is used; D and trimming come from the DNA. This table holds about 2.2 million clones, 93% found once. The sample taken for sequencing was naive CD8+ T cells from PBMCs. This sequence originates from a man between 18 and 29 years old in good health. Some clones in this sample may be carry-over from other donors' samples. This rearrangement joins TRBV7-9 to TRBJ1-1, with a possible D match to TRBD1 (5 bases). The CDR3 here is CASSRDLTEAFF. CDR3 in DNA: TGTGCCAGCAGCCGGGACCTCACTGAAGCTTTCTTT. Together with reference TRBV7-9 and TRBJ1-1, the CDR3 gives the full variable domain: DTGVSQNPRHKITKRGQNVTFRCDPISEHNRLYWYRQTLGQGPEFLTYFQNEAQLEKSRLLSDRFSAERPKGSFSTLEIQRTEQGDSAMYLCASSRDLTEAFFGQGTRLTVV.